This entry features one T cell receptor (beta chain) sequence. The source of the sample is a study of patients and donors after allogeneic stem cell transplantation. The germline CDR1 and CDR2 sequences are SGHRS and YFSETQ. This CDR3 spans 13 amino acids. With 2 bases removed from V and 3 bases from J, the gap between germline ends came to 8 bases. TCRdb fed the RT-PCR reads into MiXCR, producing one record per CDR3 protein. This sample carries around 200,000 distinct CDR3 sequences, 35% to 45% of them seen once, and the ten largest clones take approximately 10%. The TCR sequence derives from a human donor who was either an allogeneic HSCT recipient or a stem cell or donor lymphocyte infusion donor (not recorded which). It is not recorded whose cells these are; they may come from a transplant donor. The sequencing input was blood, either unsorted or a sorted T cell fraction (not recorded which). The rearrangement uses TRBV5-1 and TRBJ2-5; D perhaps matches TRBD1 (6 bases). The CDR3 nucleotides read TGCGCCAGCAGCTTCGGACAGAAAGAGACCCAGTACTTC. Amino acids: CASSFGQKETQYF. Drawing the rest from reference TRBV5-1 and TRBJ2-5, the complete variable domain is KAGVTQTPRYLIKTRGQQVTLSCSPISGHRSVSWYQQTPGQGLQFLFEYFSETQRNKGNFPGRFSGRQFSNSRSEMNVSTLELGDSALYLCASSFGQKETQYFGPGTRLLVL.